This is a list of T cell receptor beta chains from one sample in a study of resident and recirculating memory T cells in vitiligo. Only in-frame clones appear in the TCRdb table, and some are missing; sequencing was by immunoSEQ multiplex PCR. Here the sample spans tens of thousands of clones, more than 85% being singletons. The sample taken for sequencing was blood. The receptors come from a male donor with vitiligo. CDR3s leave out the opening cysteine and the closing phenylalanine or tryptophan.

v_gene	CDR3aa
TRBV28	ASSLWRSLDNRYQPQH
TRBV5-1	ASSLVDSRANTGELF
TRBV5-4	ASSRDVAGASYEQY
TRBV6-1	ASSEEGTGNTEAF
TRBV27	ASSFWTASPLH
TRBV6-5	ASSQGAGYGYT
TRBV2	ASTVDREDDEQY
TRBV9	ASSAGNPTYNEQF
TRBV7-3	ASSLTSGGVSYNEQF
TRBV4-2	ASSLESSGGRSGANVLT
TRBV9	ASSVAGEADTEAF
TRBV30	AWSGDRAFSYEQY
TRBV7-2	ASSNFEGRGYGYT
TRBV18	ASSVRQGANNEQF
TRBV10-3	AISEPVDTQY
TRBV30	AWRNLAGGHYEQF
TRBV5-5	ASSLQPGEYGYT
TRBV27	ASSLGILALH
TRBV27	ASSLGATGRH
TRBV4-3	ASSRHRSSYEQY
TRBV5-4	ASSSGTRKRYGYT
TRBV7-8	ASSYGRGNSPLH
TRBV5-1	ASSLGGDQETQY
TRBV7-9	ASSLGSGMETQY